This note documents a single TCR beta chain sequence. In the original workflow: Estimation of nucleated cell counts relied on the amplification of reference gene primers. Only in-frame clones appear in the TCRdb table, and some are missing; sequencing was by immunoSEQ multiplex PCR. Clone size and V and J calls were adopted from that table, with D and trimming inferred from the DNA. Here the sample spans under 200,000 clones, 80% to 95% being singletons. The record originates from a study of blood T cell repertoires in COVID-19. In the study overall: Material from acute and convalescent COVID-19 was sourced from the United States, Italy and Spain. T cells, B-cell-depleted T cells, or PBMCs provided the cDNA or gDNA that served as material.

The germline CDR1 and CDR2 sequences are SEHNR and FQNEAQ (reference sequence). V was trimmed by 1 base and J by 10 bases, leaving 8 bases between them. This CDR3 contains 13 residues. Material for sequencing was peripheral blood. The TCR comes from a man in his fifties with acute or convalescent COVID-19. V gene TRBV7-9 combines with J gene TRBJ1-6, with D unresolved. CDR3 amino acids: CASSLGLSSPLHF. The CDR3, as DNA: TGTGCCAGCAGCTTAGGCTTAAGCTCACCCCTCCACTTT.